This T cell receptor (beta chain) was identified during a study of T cells after yellow fever vaccination. With 3 bases clipped from V and 7 bases from J, the junction kept 3 bases outside the gene matches. Per the germline V gene, CDR1 is DFQATT and CDR2 is SNEGSKA (reference sequence). The CDR3 has 14 amino acids. Study-level points and caveats: Subsequent booster samples again held most clones from primary vaccination (approximately 95% CD4, about 90% CD8). By day 5 rather than day 15, the secondary response had peaked, though it was weaker. Abundant clonotypes from the bulk population could contaminate FACS-sorted repertoires.

TCRdb reprocessed the 5' RACE reads via MiXCR and lists one record per CDR3 protein. The data contain a few hundred thousand distinct CDR3 sequences, about a fifth of them singletons. This clonotype has more than one count but fewer than ten. As yet, its antigen is unknown. This clonotype was sampled from a man aged 25 to 40 who received the YFV17D yellow fever vaccine. The chain joins TRBV20-1 to TRBJ1-6; the match to TRBD1 covers 10 bases. The specimen comprised PBMCs, sampled 15 days after the yellow fever booster vaccination. The CDR3 nucleotides read TGCAGTGCTAGGTGGGGACAGGGGAATTCACCCCTCCACTTT. Its translation is CSARWGQGNSPLHF.